Shown below are 7 T cell receptor beta chains from a single sample sequenced in a study of T-cell reconstitution after alpha-beta-depleted transplantation in children. This sample's TCRbeta library carried unique molecular identifier barcodes. TCRdb itself ran the PCR reads through MiXCR, one entry per CDR3 protein. The sample contains about 76,000 distinct CDR3 sequences, 14% of which appear only once. The source was PBMCs, mostly from graft donor cells, collected 180 days after TCRalphabeta/CD19-depleted stem cell transplant. These receptor sequences come from a male patient between 2 and 15 years old who had a stem cell transplant for acute lymphoblastic leukemia, so the T cells may come from the graft donor.

The chain carries TRBV30 and TRBJ1-2; maybe TRBD1 (5 bases). V was shortened by 5 bases and J by 4 bases, with 17 bases between the two germline ends. The CDR3 totals 14 residues. Germline V gene lookup returns CDR1 GTSNPN and CDR2 SVGIG (reference sequence). The CDR3 reads CAWGRGGKSYGYTF. The DNA for the CDR3 is TGTGCCTGGGGACGTGGGGGGAAAAGCTATGGCTACACCTTC.

This clonotype was detected only a few times. The chain has TRBV9 and TRBJ2-1; 10 bases are shared with TRBD2. This CDR3 is 15 amino acids long. J was trimmed by 4 bases and V by 0 bases; bases with no gene match: 1. Germline V gene lookup returns CDR1 SGDLS and CDR2 YYNGEE. The CDR3 sequence: CASSVVAGGYNEQFF. In DNA, the CDR3 is TGTGCCAGCAGCGTAGTAGCGGGGGGTTACAATGAGCAGTTCTTC.

This clonotype was recorded at least ten times. The chain couples TRBV12-3 or TRBV12-4 to TRBJ1-5, with TRBD1 matching 7 bases. The CDR3 contains 15 residues. Unmatched junction bases numbered 5, after V lost 4 bases and J lost 2 bases. CDR3 nucleotide sequence: TGTGCCAGCAGTTCTACTGGACAGGGCAATCAGCCCCAGCATTTT. It yields the protein CASSSTGQGNQPQHF.

The chain uses TRBV20-1 and TRBJ2-3; D might be TRBD1 or TRBD2, each matching 6 bases. The CDR3 length is 13 residues. Germline CDR1 and CDR2: DFQATT and SNEGSKA (reference sequence). V lost 6 bases and J lost 1, with 11 bases in between. CDR3 DNA sequence: TGCAGTGCCGTCCGGGGGCGCACAGATACGCAGTATTTT. Translated: CSAVRGRTDTQYF.

In this sample, this clonotype turned up a few times. The rearrangement links TRBV5-1 to TRBJ2-7; 8 nucleotides align to TRBD2. The J segment lost 3 bases and the V segment lost 3 bases, leaving 5 bases of the junction unmatched. The CDR3 consists of 14 residues. Germline V lookup: CDR1 SGHRS, CDR2 YFSETQ. CDR3 amino acids: CASSSRGGFYEQYF. The DNA of the CDR3 is TGCGCCAGCAGCTCACGGGGGGGGTTCTACGAGCAGTACTTC.

In its sample, this clonotype was seen many times. The J gene is TRBJ2-7, the V gene TRBV9; 7 nucleotides agree with TRBD2. This CDR3 region has 16 residues. V trimming: 4 bases; J trimming: 7 bases; junction bases outside the gene matches: 17. Germline values: CDR1 SGDLS, CDR2 YYNGEE. DNA of the CDR3: TGTGCCAGCAGCACCCGGGGGGTCAACCCTCTTAGGGAGCAGTACTTC. This translates into CASSTRGVNPLREQYF.

This chain uses TRBV18 with TRBJ2-7; 11 bases align to TRBD1. V shed 5 bases and J 2 bases; nucleotides not matched to a gene: 5. The CDR3 consists of 15 residues. Per germline, CDR1 KGHSH and CDR2 LQKENI. The CDR3 DNA is TGTGCCAGCTCAACGGGACAGGGGGGGGCCTACGAGCAGTACTTC. Residues: CASSTGQGGAYEQYF.